This TCR beta chain was identified during a study of blood T cells in healthy people across ages. Study summary: Through template switching, about one barcoded beta molecule was captured per two T cells, as measured in model experiments. Overall study results and limits: The authors considered diversity estimates from one million T cells to be underestimates. Donor CMV status, an unknown factor, possibly confounded changes in expanded clonotypes.

Comments on this clonotype: What it binds is unknown.

Sample-barcoded 5' priming and a J-beta primer mix drove a second PCR of about 6 to 11 cycles. Each sample provided no less than 2.5 million CDR3-containing paired-end reads. MiXCR, applied by TCRdb to the 5' RACE reads, yields one record per CDR3 protein. Here the sample spans about 1.5 million distinct CDR3 sequences, 35% to 45% being singletons. Germline lookup yields CDR1 SGHDT and CDR2 YYEEEE. Trimming shortened V by 3 bases and J by 4 bases, and 11 bases separated the two germline ends. The CDR3 length is 14 residues. This clonotype was sampled from a young woman in good health. Sequencing was done on a sample of blood. The chain joins TRBV5-6 to TRBJ2-1; the D gene is possibly TRBD2 (6 bases). CDR3: CASSSWRVYNEQFF. The DNA of the CDR3 is TGTGCCAGCAGCTCATGGAGGGTATACAATGAGCAGTTCTTC.